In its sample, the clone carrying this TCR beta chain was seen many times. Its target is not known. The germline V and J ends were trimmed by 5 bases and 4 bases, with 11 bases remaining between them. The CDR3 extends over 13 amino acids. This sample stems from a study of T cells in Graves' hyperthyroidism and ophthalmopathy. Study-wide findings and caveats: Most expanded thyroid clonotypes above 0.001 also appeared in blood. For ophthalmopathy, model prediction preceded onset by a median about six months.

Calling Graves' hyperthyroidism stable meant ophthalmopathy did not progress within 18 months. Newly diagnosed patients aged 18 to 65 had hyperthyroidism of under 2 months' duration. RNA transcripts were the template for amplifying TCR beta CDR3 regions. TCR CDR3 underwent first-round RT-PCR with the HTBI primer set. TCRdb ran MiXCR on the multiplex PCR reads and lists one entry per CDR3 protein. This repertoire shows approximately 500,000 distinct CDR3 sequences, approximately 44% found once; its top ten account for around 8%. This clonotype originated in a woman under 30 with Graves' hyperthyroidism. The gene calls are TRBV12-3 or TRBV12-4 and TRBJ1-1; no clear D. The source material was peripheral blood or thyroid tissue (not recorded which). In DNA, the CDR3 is TGTGCCAGCAGTACCACATGGGCCACTGAAGCTTTCTTT. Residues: CASSTTWATEAFF.